This is a list of T cell receptor beta chains from one sample in a study of blood T cell repertoires in COVID-19. The table came from immunoSEQ multiplex PCR; TCRdb's copy has only in-frame clones and leaves some out. Of some 300,000 clones in the sample, approximately 91% were seen once. Sequenced sample: PBMCs or T cells enriched from blood (not recorded which). All receptors derive from a woman under 40 who had recovered from COVID-19. The CDR3 runs from the conserved cysteine through the conserved F or W. A D gene is named only where the DNA matches it firmly. Expanded clones are given a class, and other clones once, few, many or no size at all.

size	D	J	V	CDR3	DNA
NA	TRBD1	TRBJ1-1	TRBV19	CASKGDRRRNTEAFF	TGTGCCAGTAAAGGGGACAGGCGGCGGAACACTGAAGCTTTCTTT
NA	NA	TRBJ2-6	TRBV21-1	CASSLTGTGPSSGANVLTF	TGTGCCAGCTCCCTGACCGGGACAGGCCCCAGCTCTGGGGCCAACGTCCTGACTTTC
once	TRBD2	TRBJ2-3	TRBV7-9	CASRGLAGVDTQYF	TGTGCCAGCAGGGGACTAGCGGGAGTAGATACGCAGTATTTT
NA	NA	TRBJ1-1	TRBV5-6	CASSLAREGRTEAFF	TGTGCCAGCAGCTTAGCCAGGGAGGGGAGGACTGAAGCTTTCTTT
NA	NA	TRBJ2-1	TRBV7-2	CASSFRVGSYNEQFF	TGTGCCAGCAGCTTCAGGGTAGGTTCCTACAATGAGCAGTTCTTC
NA	NA	TRBJ1-1	TRBV19	CASTLTAGRRSGAFF	TGTGCCAGTACCCTTACAGCAGGGAGAAGGAGCGGGGCTTTCTTT
NA	NA	TRBJ1-1	TRBV7-9	CAFGDKNTEAFF	TGTGCCTTCGGGGACAAGAACACTGAAGCTTTCTTT
NA	NA	TRBJ1-6	TRBV18	CASSLGGQRSPLHF	TGTGCCAGCTCACTCGGCGGACAACGTTCACCCCTCCACTTT
NA	NA	TRBJ1-4	TRBV4-3	CASSQSSRSANEKLFF	TGCGCCAGCAGCCAGAGTTCCCGGTCGGCTAATGAAAAACTGTTTTTT
NA	TRBD2	TRBJ2-7	TRBV6-1	CASSETRASGRAPYEQYF	TGTGCCAGCAGTGAAACCCGGGCTAGCGGGAGGGCCCCTTACGAGCAGTACTTC
NA	NA	TRBJ1-3	TRBV6-5	CASSYSLLSGNTIYF	TGTGCCAGCAGTTACTCCCTCCTTTCTGGAAACACCATATATTTT
NA	NA	TRBJ1-1	TRBV6-5	CASSYIGDAEAFF	TGTGCCAGCAGTTACATCGGGGATGCTGAAGCTTTCTTT
NA	NA	TRBJ2-1	TRBV5-1	CASSITGGGTYNEQFF	TGCGCCAGCAGCATAACTGGCGGAGGGACCTACAATGAGCAGTTCTTC
few	NA	TRBJ1-3	TRBV28	CASTLPGENTIYF	TGTGCCAGCACCTTACCGGGGGAAAACACCATATATTTT
NA	TRBD1	TRBJ2-7	TRBV9	CASSLIGDRPLF	TGTGCCAGCAGCTTAATCGGGGACAGGCCTCTGTTC
NA	NA	TRBJ1-2	TRBV2	CASGAVVGGYGYTF	TGTGCCAGCGGGGCGGTGGTCGGCGGCTATGGCTACACCTTC
once	TRBD1	TRBJ2-2	TRBV15	CATSTPGQGRTGELFF	TGTGCCACCAGTACGCCGGGACAGGGAAGAACCGGGGAGCTGTTTTTT
NA	NA	TRBJ1-1	TRBV2	CASSYGVTEAFF	TGTGCCAGCAGTTACGGTGTCACTGAAGCTTTCTTT
once	TRBD2	TRBJ2-7	TRBV4-1	CASSQRDSGNYEQYF	TGCGCCAGCAGCCAGAGAGACAGCGGGAACTACGAGCAGTACTTC
NA	TRBD1	TRBJ1-2	TRBV4-1	CASSQATGGSYGYTF	TGCGCCAGCAGCCAAGCGACAGGGGGCAGCTATGGCTACACCTTC
NA	NA	TRBJ2-7	TRBV4-1	CASSQDLRYGRVEAYEQYF	TGCGCCAGCAGCCAAGATCTTAGGTACGGGAGAGTTGAGGCCTACGAGCAGTACTTC
once	NA	TRBJ1-1	TRBV25-1	CASSEEGWNTEAFF	TGTGCCAGCAGTGAGGAGGGCTGGAACACTGAAGCTTTCTTT
NA	NA	TRBJ2-1	TRBV29-1	CSVEPSLLF	TGCAGCGTTGAACCGTCCCTACTCTTC
NA	NA	TRBJ2-7	TRBV29-1	CSVQRGGTYEQYF	TGCAGCGTTCAGAGGGGGGGGACCTACGAGCAGTACTTC
NA	NA	TRBJ2-5	TRBV6-5	CASREGPQTQYF	TGTGCCAGCAGAGAGGGCCCCCAGACCCAGTACTTC
NA	NA	TRBJ2-7	TRBV30	CAWSVSGGRYEQYF	TGTGCCTGGAGTGTAAGCGGAGGGAGGTACGAGCAGTACTTC
NA	TRBD2	TRBJ2-1	TRBV12-3/TRBV12-4	CASSKPGLVPRFF	TGTGCCAGCAGTAAACCGGGACTAGTCCCTCGGTTCTTC
NA	NA	TRBJ2-7	TRBV27	CASSFTEYSYEQYF	TGTGCCAGCAGTTTTACAGAATATTCCTACGAGCAGTACTTC
NA	NA	TRBJ2-7	TRBV7-2	CASSLAPGYEQYF	TGTGCCAGCAGCTTAGCCCCGGGCTACGAGCAGTACTTC
NA	NA	TRBJ1-2	TRBV28	CASSLSPGAVDYGYTF	TGTGCCAGCAGTTTATCCCCAGGGGCGGTCGACTATGGCTACACCTTC
NA	NA	TRBJ2-7	TRBV3-1/TRBV3-2	CASSHAPGQGYEQYF	TGTGCCAGCAGCCACGCCCCCGGACAAGGATACGAGCAGTACTTC
once	TRBD1	TRBJ1-2	TRBV12-3/TRBV12-4	CASSLDRGLGYTF	TGTGCCAGCAGTTTAGACAGGGGGCTTGGCTACACCTTC
NA	NA	TRBJ2-4	TRBV18	CASSPAVSGFTKNIQYF	TGTGCCAGCTCACCGGCAGTTTCAGGGTTTACCAAAAACATTCAGTACTTC
NA	NA	TRBJ2-6	TRBV18	CASSLKNPLSSGANVLTF	TGTGCCAGCTCACTAAAGAACCCCTTGAGCTCTGGGGCCAACGTCCTGACTTTC
NA	TRBD1	TRBJ2-7	TRBV15	CATSLGQGVREQYF	TGTGCCACCAGCCTGGGACAGGGGGTCCGCGAGCAGTACTTC
NA	NA	TRBJ1-4	TRBV7-9	CASSLLEGRVGEKLFF	TGTGCCAGCAGCTTACTCGAAGGCAGGGTAGGAGAAAAACTGTTTTTT
once	TRBD1	TRBJ1-1	TRBV6-5	CASSYNRGAEAFF	TGTGCCAGCAGTTACAACAGGGGGGCTGAAGCTTTCTTT
NA	NA	TRBJ2-2	TRBV5-4	CASSLASRGNTGELFF	TGTGCCAGCAGCTTGGCGTCTAGGGGCAACACCGGGGAGCTGTTTTTT
once	NA	TRBJ1-1	TRBV4-1	CASSQEGHRAFF	TGCGCCAGCAGCCAAGAGGGACACAGAGCTTTCTTT